The 30 T cell receptor beta chains reported below all come from one sample, sequenced in a study of blood T cell repertoires in COVID-19. The method was immunoSEQ multiplex PCR; TCRdb's version includes in-frame clones alone and lacks a portion of them. The repertoire consists of 120,000 or so clones, with more than 75% occurring once and the leading ten covering roughly 1.4%. Sequenced input: peripheral blood. These receptors originate from a human donor in a cohort sampled during active COVID-19.

As for this clone: Other DNA variants within this sample encode the same CDR3. The chain recombines TRBV4-1 with TRBJ2-7; the match to TRBD2 covers 12 bases. Germline assignment: CDR1 MGHRA and CDR2 YSYEKL. CDR3 length: 15 residues. The ends lost 4 bases at V and 3 bases at J; junction bases unmatched: 4. The chain's CDR3 is CASSPWTSGVYEQYF. The CDR3 DNA is TGCGCCAGCAGCCCCTGGACTAGCGGGGTCTACGAGCAGTACTTC.

J is TRBJ2-3 and V is TRBV4-1, with 10 bases lining up with TRBD1. The CDR3 is 20 residues long. J was trimmed by 1 base and V by 2 bases; bases with no gene match: 15. Per the germline V gene, CDR1 is MGHRA and CDR2 is YSYEKL. CDR3 in DNA: TGCGCCAGCAGCCAACTTGTTCGCCAGACCGGGACAGGGGGCACAGATACGCAGTATTTT. Protein sequence: CASSQLVRQTGTGGTDTQYF.

This chain connects TRBV18 to TRBJ2-3; D uncertain. Between the trimmed V and J ends, which lost 2 bases and 4 bases, there was a span of 13 bases. CDR1 and CDR2 (germline): KGHSH, LQKENI. The CDR3 is made up of 15 amino acids. The CDR3 loop reads CASSPTNPPADTQYF. DNA for the CDR3: TGTGCCAGCTCACCAACTAACCCCCCGGCAGATACGCAGTATTTT.

CDR3 nucleotides: TGTGCCAGCAGGCGCCCCGGGGGGGCGGCGGGAGGGGAGCTGTTTTTT. Amino acids: CASRRPGGAAGGELFF. The chain has TRBV2 and TRBJ2-2, with 8 bases that match TRBD2. From germline, CDR1 is SNHLY and CDR2 FYNNEI. The V gene end was trimmed by 6 bases and the J gene end by 8 bases; junction bases not matched to a gene: 14. The CDR3 has 16 amino acids.

The chain recombines TRBV5-4 with TRBJ2-3; D may be TRBD1 (5 bases). Trimming took off 0 bases at V and 3 bases at J, with 20 bases between the two ends. CDR3 length: 18 residues. Germline CDR1 reads SGHNT; CDR2 reads YYREEE (reference sequence). CDR3 amino acids: CASSLVQGIRPGTDTQYF. The CDR3 nucleotides read TGTGCCAGCAGCTTGGTTCAGGGAATTCGACCCGGGACAGATACGCAGTATTTT.

The V call is TRBV2, the J call TRBJ2-7; 12 bases match TRBD2. Germline V gene data show CDR1 as SNHLY and CDR2 as FYNNEI. Unmatched junction bases numbered 6, after V lost 6 bases and J lost 3 bases. CDR3 length: 15 amino acids. Here the CDR3 DNA reads TGTGCCAGCAGGTTAACGACTAGCGGGAGCTACGAGCAGTACTTC. This codes for CASRLTTSGSYEQYF. Full variable domain (remainder filled in from reference TRBV2 and TRBJ2-7): EPEVTQTPSHQVTQMGQEVILRCVPISNHLYFYWYRQILGQKVEFLVSFYNNEISEKSEIFDDQFSVERPDGSNFTLKIRSTKLEDSAMYFCASRLTTSGSYEQYFGPGTRLTVT.

This clone was observed a single time. This sequence joins TRBV7-2 and TRBJ1-1; 8 bases agree with TRBD1. J was trimmed by 4 bases and V by 4 bases; bases with no gene match: 5. Germline V lookup: CDR1 SGHTA, CDR2 FQGNSA. This CDR3 is built from 14 residues. CDR3 sequence: CASSSRGLSTEAFF. DNA of the CDR3: TGTGCCAGCAGCTCCAGGGGGCTGAGCACTGAAGCTTTCTTT.

As to this clone: The sample has other DNA sequences that encode this CDR3 too. The chain couples TRBV3-1 (or the pseudogene TRBV3-2) to TRBJ2-3; TRBD2 might be the D (6 bases). The CDR3 totals 14 residues. V lost 6 bases and J 3 bases, leaving 13 bases between the germline ends. Germline CDR1 and CDR2: LGHDT and YNNKEL (reference sequence). The CDR3 loop is CASSQRGRTDTQYF. CDR3 in DNA: TGTGCCAGCAGTCAAAGAGGGAGGACAGATACGCAGTATTTT.

The CDR3 coding sequence is TGTGCCAGCAGCCAAGAGGGTGCGGGCGGGGGGTTAGGTGTCACAGATACGCAGTATTTT. Its protein product is CASSQEGAGGGLGVTDTQYF. This chain joins TRBV4-2 and TRBJ2-3; 8 bases map to TRBD2. Germline V gene data show CDR1 as LGHNA and CDR2 as YNFKEQ. J was trimmed by 2 bases and V by 0 bases; bases with no gene match: 16. The CDR3 sequence is 20 residues long.

The chain joins TRBV5-6 to TRBJ2-7, with TRBD1 as a possible D gene (5 bases). This CDR3 is 15 amino acids long. CDR1 is SGHDT and CDR2 is YYEEEE in the germline V gene. V was cut by 0 bases and J by 6 bases, with 16 bases left in between. CDR3 amino acids: CASSLAGQGMGEQYF. The DNA for the CDR3 is TGTGCCAGCAGCTTGGCAGGACAAGGAATGGGCGAGCAGTACTTC.

The V call is TRBV15, the J call TRBJ1-3; the D gene is possibly TRBD1 (5 bases). This CDR3 contains 13 residues. The germline V and J ends were trimmed by 11 bases and 0 bases, with 11 bases remaining between them. The germline V gene has CDR1 LNHNV and CDR2 YYDKDF (reference sequence). CDR3 amino acids: CASSRDSGNTIYF. In nucleotides, the CDR3 is TGTGCCTCCTCCAGGGACTCTGGAAACACCATATATTTT. Together with reference TRBV15 and TRBJ1-3, the CDR3 gives the full variable domain: DAMVIQNPRYQVTQFGKPVTLSCSQTLNHNVMYWYQQKSSQAPKLLFHYYDKDFNNEADTPDNFQSRRPNTSFCFLDIRSPGLGDTAMYLCASSRDSGNTIYFGEGSWLTVV.

In this sample, this clone turned up many times. The sample carries other DNA sequences with the same CDR3. The rearrangement uses TRBV3-1 (or the pseudogene TRBV3-2) and TRBJ2-3, with 7 bases that match TRBD1. The germline V gene encodes CDR1 LGHDT and CDR2 YNNKEL (reference sequence). The CDR3 runs to 14 residues. V trimming: 2 bases; J trimming: 3 bases; junction bases outside the gene matches: 2. CDR3 sequence (DNA): TGTGCCAGCAGCCAAAGGGGGCGGACAGATACGCAGTATTTT. It codes for CASSQRGRTDTQYF.

The rearrangement uses TRBV6-5 and TRBJ1-5; a possible D gene is TRBD1 (6 bases). The V end lost 7 bases, the J end lost 3 bases, and 16 bases lay between the germline ends. Germline V gene lookup returns CDR1 MNHEY and CDR2 SVGAGI. CDR3 length: 15 residues. The CDR3 DNA sequence: TGTGCCAGCACCATGGACGACAGGCACAATCAGCCCCAGCATTTT. Amino acid sequence: CASTMDDRHNQPQHF.

Turning to this clone: One end of the junction fails to match germline, which may point to a read error. The chain uses TRBV5-6 and TRBJ1-2; D perhaps matches TRBD1 (5 bases). The germline V gene encodes CDR1 SGHDT and CDR2 YYEEEE. This CDR3 is 12 amino acids long. The DNA of the CDR3 is TGTGCCAGCACCACGGAGGGCAGGGCCACGGCCTTC. Its protein product is CASTTEGRATAF. Drawing the rest from reference TRBV5-6 and TRBJ1-2, the complete variable domain is DAGVTQSPTHLIKTRGQQVTLRCSPKSGHDTVSWYQQALGQGPQFIFQYYEEEERQRGNFPDRFSGHQFPNYSSELNVNALLLGDSALYLCASTTEGRATAFGSGTRLTVV.

The gene calls are TRBV5-1 and TRBJ2-2; the D gene is possibly TRBD1 (5 bases). The germline CDR1 and CDR2 sequences are SGHRS and YFSETQ. The CDR3 has 13 residues. V shed 2 bases and J shed 6 bases, with 8 bases lying between them. The CDR3 region has the DNA TGCGCCAGCAGCTTAAGGGGCCCCGGGGAGCTGTTTTTT. It yields the protein CASSLRGPGELFF.

The chain has TRBV7-6 and TRBJ2-7; possible D gene TRBD1, 6 bases. From germline, CDR1 is SGHVS and CDR2 FNYEAQ. The CDR3 runs to 13 residues. V lost 2 bases and J lost 5, with 10 bases in between. Here the CDR3 reads CASSLQQGNEQYF. The CDR3 DNA reads as TGTGCCAGCAGCTTACAACAGGGAAACGAGCAGTACTTC.

The rearrangement uses TRBV2 and TRBJ1-4; 7 bases line up with TRBD1. The trim removed 9 bases at V and 5 bases at J, leaving 9 bases unmatched. This CDR3 has 14 residues. The V gene's germline CDR1 is SNHLY and CDR2 FYNNEI. CDR3 in DNA: TGTGCCAGTACCGACAGGGTCCTAAATGAAAAACTGTTTTTT. This gives the protein CASTDRVLNEKLFF.

The chain couples TRBV5-1 to TRBJ1-3; 8 nucleotides agree with TRBD1. This CDR3 region has 14 residues. Per the germline V gene, CDR1 is SGHRS and CDR2 is YFSETQ. V dropped 4 bases and J dropped 8; count of bases not matched to a gene: 8. The CDR3 here is CASSPGQGVDTIYF. As DNA, the CDR3 is TGCGCCAGCAGCCCCGGACAGGGTGTAGACACCATATATTTT.

The chain carries TRBV2 and TRBJ2-5; the match to TRBD2 covers 9 bases. The CDR3 has 14 amino acids. Germline lookup yields CDR1 SNHLY and CDR2 FYNNEI. J gave up 1 base and V 7 bases, and 4 bases lay outside the gene matches. CDR3 sequence: CASTWTSAQETQYF. The CDR3 region has the DNA TGTGCCAGCACCTGGACTAGCGCCCAAGAGACCCAGTACTTC.

The chain recombines TRBV6-1 with TRBJ1-3, with 8 nucleotides matching TRBD1. In germline, CDR1 is MNHNS, CDR2 SASEGT. The CDR3 length is 16 residues. With 4 bases clipped from V and 2 bases from J, the junction kept 7 bases outside the gene matches. CDR3 sequence (DNA): TGTGCCAGCAGTGTTGGGCAGGGGGCGACTGGAAACACCATATATTTT. Encoded protein: CASSVGQGATGNTIYF.

The V gene is TRBV7-9, the J gene TRBJ1-6, with D perhaps matching TRBD1 (5 bases). Germline CDR1 reads SEHNR; CDR2 reads FQNEAQ (reference sequence). The CDR3 contains 14 residues. The ends were cut back, 5 bases at V and 7 bases at J, with 12 bases in the middle. CDR3 nucleotide sequence: TGTGCCAGCAGCCTGGACATTCGGAATTCACCCCTCCACTTT. It encodes CASSLDIRNSPLHF.

The V call is TRBV11-2, the J call TRBJ2-3; D is possibly TRBD1 (5 bases). The CDR3 is made up of 14 amino acids. From germline, CDR1 is SGHAT and CDR2 FQNNGV. V gave up 3 bases and J gave up 6 bases, with 13 bases separating them. CDR3 DNA: TGTGCCAGCAGCTTGGGGCTAGGAATGGATACGCAGTATTTT. Protein product: CASSLGLGMDTQYF. Together with reference TRBV11-2 and TRBJ2-3, the CDR3 gives the full variable domain: EAGVAQSPRYKIIEKRQSVAFWCNPISGHATLYWYQQILGQGPKLLIQFQNNGVVDDSQLPKDRFSAERLKGVDSTLKIQPAKLEDSAVYLCASSLGLGMDTQYFGPGTRLTVL.

The chain links TRBV19 to TRBJ1-1, with D hard to call. CDR3 size: 14 residues. Trimming pared 6 bases from V and 0 bases from J, leaving 11 bases between. CDR1 is LNHDA and CDR2 is SQIVND in the germline V gene (reference sequence). DNA of the CDR3: TGTGCCAGTAGCCCGACATCGCTGAACACTGAAGCTTTCTTT. Its translation: CASSPTSLNTEAFF.

The J gene is TRBJ1-1, the V gene TRBV10-2, with a tentative D call TRBD1 (5 bases). Between the trimmed V and J ends, which lost 6 bases and 1 base, there was a span of 12 bases. The CDR3 sequence is 14 residues long. CDR1 WSHSY and CDR2 SAAADI come from the germline V gene. The CDR3 bases are TGCGCCAGCAGGGAACTCGGACAGAACACTGAAGCTTTCTTT. Its translation is CASRELGQNTEAFF.

The CDR3 bases are TGTGCCAGCAGTGTAGCGGGAGAAGTTACCGAGCAGTACTTC. Translating gives CASSVAGEVTEQYF. The chain recombines TRBV28 with TRBJ2-7; 9 bases agree with TRBD2. Germline CDR1 and CDR2: MDHEN and SYDVKM. Trimming at V came to 5 bases and at J to 6 bases, leaving 8 bases not matched to a gene. The CDR3 spans 14 residues.

J is TRBJ2-1 and V is TRBV3-1 (or the pseudogene TRBV3-2); D may be TRBD1 (6 bases). Trimming pared 4 bases from V and 7 bases from J, leaving 17 bases between. The CDR3 sequence is 15 residues long. CDR1 is LGHDT and CDR2 is YNNKEL in the germline V gene (reference sequence). The CDR3 DNA reads as TGTGCCAGCAGCCGTCCCGGGACAAGGGGGAATGAGCAGTTCTTC. It translates to CASSRPGTRGNEQFF.

Comments on this clone: At one end, the junction sequence differs from germline, possibly due to a read error. This CDR3 is also generated by other DNA sequences in the sample. This chain joins TRBV7-7 and TRBJ2-2, with 10 bases fitting TRBD2. Germline V lookup: CDR1 SSHAT, CDR2 FNYEAQ (reference sequence). This CDR3 is built from 16 residues. For the CDR3, the DNA is TGTGCTAGCAGCCCTACCGGGACTAGCGTGATCGGGGAGCTGTTTTTT. Translated, it gives CASSPTGTSVIGELFF. Full variable domain (missing parts from reference TRBV7-7 and TRBJ2-2): GAGVSQSPRYKVTKRGQDVTLRCDPISSHATLYWYQQALGQGPEFLTYFNYEAQPDKSGLPSDRFSAERPEGSISTLTIQRTEQRDSAMYRCASSPTGTSVIGELFFGEGSRLTVL.

This clone was seen once. The chain couples TRBV7-8 to TRBJ2-3; D is perhaps TRBD1 (6 bases). Germline V CDR1 and CDR2: SGHVS, FQNEAQ. V was cut by 5 bases and J by 5 bases, with 17 bases left in between. CDR3 length equals 15 residues. The CDR3 DNA reads as TGTGCCAGCAGCCCCGGACAGTCCAGGATAGATACGCAGTATTTT. Residues: CASSPGQSRIDTQYF.

This clone came up a few times. The CDR3 DNA reads TGCGCCAGCAGCCCATACTCAGGGGGCAATTATGGCTACACCTTC. Amino acids: CASSPYSGGNYGYTF. The chain links TRBV5-1 to TRBJ1-2, with 8 bases matching TRBD1. The V segment lost 4 bases and the J segment 5 bases; nucleotides outside the gene matches: 10. The CDR3 sequence is 15 residues long. Looked up from germline, CDR1 is SGHRS and CDR2 is YFSETQ.

This rearrangement joins TRBV9 to TRBJ2-5; 13 nucleotides align to TRBD2. The CDR3 contains 16 residues. From germline, CDR1 is SGDLS and CDR2 YYNGEE. The V and J ends lost 4 bases and 6 bases, in that order; junction bases with no gene match: 9. The CDR3 loop reads CASSTPLAGGPQTQYF. The DNA for the CDR3 is TGTGCCAGCAGCACGCCACTAGCGGGGGGGCCGCAGACCCAGTACTTC.